This T cell receptor beta chain was identified in a study of OX40 agonist ivuxolimab in advanced cancers. V dropped 8 bases and J dropped 4 bases, with 14 bases sitting between them. Germline V CDR1 and CDR2: SNHLY, FYNNEI. The CDR3 runs 14 residues. The protocol was immunoSEQ multiplex PCR, while the TCRdb copy is restricted to in-frame clones and leaves out a portion. The profile shows about 61,000 clones, 80% to 95% of them singletons. The rearrangement links TRBV2 to TRBJ1-4; D perhaps matches TRBD1 (6 bases). Sequencing was performed on CD4+ or CD8+ T cells sorted from blood, taken in a trial of the OX40 agonist ivuxolimab. This clonotype originated in an adult with an advanced solid tumor such as melanoma, head and neck, liver or kidney cancer. CDR3 DNA sequence: TGTGCCAGCGGAGCAGGGGACAATAATGAAAAACTGTTTTTT. Residues: CASGAGDNNEKLFF.